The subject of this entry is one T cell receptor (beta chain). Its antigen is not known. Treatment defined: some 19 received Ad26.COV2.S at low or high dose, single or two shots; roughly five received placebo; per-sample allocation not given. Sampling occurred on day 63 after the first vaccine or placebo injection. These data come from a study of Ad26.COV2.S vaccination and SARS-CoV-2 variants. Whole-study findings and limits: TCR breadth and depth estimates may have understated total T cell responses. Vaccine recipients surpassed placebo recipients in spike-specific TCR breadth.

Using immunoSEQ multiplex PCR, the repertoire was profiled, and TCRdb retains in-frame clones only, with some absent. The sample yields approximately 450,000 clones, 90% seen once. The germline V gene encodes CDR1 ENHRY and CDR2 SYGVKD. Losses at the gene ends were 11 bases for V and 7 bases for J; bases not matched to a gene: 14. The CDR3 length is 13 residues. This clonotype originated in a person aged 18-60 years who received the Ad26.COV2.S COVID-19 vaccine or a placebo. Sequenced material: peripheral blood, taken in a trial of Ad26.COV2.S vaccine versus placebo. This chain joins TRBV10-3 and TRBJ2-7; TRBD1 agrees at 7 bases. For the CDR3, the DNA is TGTGCCGCGCAGACAGGGTCAACTAGAGAGCAGTACTTC. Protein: CAAQTGSTREQYF.